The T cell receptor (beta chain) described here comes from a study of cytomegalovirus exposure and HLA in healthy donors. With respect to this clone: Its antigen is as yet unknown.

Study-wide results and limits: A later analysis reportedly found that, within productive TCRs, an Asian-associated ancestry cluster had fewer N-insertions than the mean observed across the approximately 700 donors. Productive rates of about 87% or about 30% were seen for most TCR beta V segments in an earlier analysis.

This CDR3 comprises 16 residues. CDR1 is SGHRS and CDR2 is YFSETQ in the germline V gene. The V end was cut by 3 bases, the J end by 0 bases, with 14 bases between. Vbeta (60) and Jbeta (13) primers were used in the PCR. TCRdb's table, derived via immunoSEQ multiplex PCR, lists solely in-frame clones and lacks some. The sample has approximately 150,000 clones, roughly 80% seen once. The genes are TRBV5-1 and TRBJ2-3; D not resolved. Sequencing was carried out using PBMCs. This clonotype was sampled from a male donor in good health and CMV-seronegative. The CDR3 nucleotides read TGCGCCAGCAGCTCGGGTTCCAGAACTAGCACAGATACGCAGTATTTT. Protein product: CASSSGSRTSTDTQYF.